Listed below are T cell receptor beta chains from one sample, sequenced in a study of T cell repertoires in cytomegalovirus infection. TCRdb passed the reads through MiXCR, listing each CDR3 protein once. The table has some 920,000 distinct CDR3 sequences, roughly 30% seen once. No cognate antigen is known for these TCRs. The sample here was cultured CD8+ T cells from PBMCs, taken from culture after CMV antigen stimulation. The receptors originated from a human donor in good health (CMV status not recorded). Some clones in this sample may be carry-over from other donors' samples. CDR3s include the opening cysteine and the closing phenylalanine or tryptophan. Fields, in order: D gene, V gene, J gene, clone size, CDR3 DNA, CDR3 protein. A D gene is named only where the DNA matches it firmly. Expanded clones are given a class, and other clones once, few, many or no size at all.

d_gene: -; v_gene: TRBV7-6; j_gene: TRBJ1-5; abundance: -; CDR3nt: TGTGCCAGCAGCTTAGGGACGGCGGGGAGCAATCAGCCCCAGCATTTT; CDR3aa: CASSLGTAGSNQPQHF
d_gene: -; v_gene: TRBV7-8; j_gene: TRBJ2-3; abundance: few; CDR3nt: TGTGCCAGCAGCTCCTCCCCCGCGGATACGCAGTATTTT; CDR3aa: CASSSSPADTQYF
d_gene: TRBD1; v_gene: TRBV7-9; j_gene: TRBJ1-1; abundance: -; CDR3nt: TGTGCCAGCAGTTCCCGGGACAGACTGAACACTGAAGCTTTCTTT; CDR3aa: CASSSRDRLNTEAFF
d_gene: TRBD1; v_gene: TRBV19; j_gene: TRBJ2-7; abundance: -; CDR3nt: TGTGCCAGTAGTGACAGGGGTATAGTTGGATCCTACGAGCAGTACTTC; CDR3aa: CASSDRGIVGSYEQYF
d_gene: -; v_gene: TRBV7-6; j_gene: TRBJ2-2; abundance: -; CDR3nt: TGTGTCAGCAGCCCGAGACAGGGAGGGTACACCGGGGAGCTGTTTTTT; CDR3aa: CVSSPRQGGYTGELFF
d_gene: -; v_gene: TRBV9; j_gene: TRBJ2-5; abundance: few; CDR3nt: TGTGCCAGCAGCGCCCTATATGGGGTTCAAGAGACCCAGTACTTC; CDR3aa: CASSALYGVQETQYF
d_gene: TRBD1; v_gene: TRBV4-1; j_gene: TRBJ1-2; abundance: -; CDR3nt: TGCGCCAGCAGCCAAGGGGGACAGGGAAGCTATGGCTACACCTTC; CDR3aa: CASSQGGQGSYGYTF
d_gene: TRBD1; v_gene: TRBV20-1; j_gene: TRBJ1-6; abundance: -; CDR3nt: TGCAGTGCAAACCCGGACAGGGGGCCGTATAATTCACCCCTCCACTTT; CDR3aa: CSANPDRGPYNSPLHF
d_gene: -; v_gene: TRBV12-3/TRBV12-4; j_gene: TRBJ1-1; abundance: -; CDR3nt: TGTGCCAGCAGTTGGATGGCCACTGAAGCTTTCTTT; CDR3aa: CASSWMATEAFF
d_gene: -; v_gene: TRBV12-3/TRBV12-4; j_gene: TRBJ2-2; abundance: -; CDR3nt: TGTGCCAGCAGTTTAGCCCGTATCGGGGAGCTGTTTTTT; CDR3aa: CASSLARIGELFF
d_gene: -; v_gene: TRBV27; j_gene: TRBJ1-1; abundance: -; CDR3nt: TGTGCCAGCAGTTTAGGAGGCTGGCCTAGGAACACTGAAGCTTTCTTT; CDR3aa: CASSLGGWPRNTEAFF
d_gene: -; v_gene: TRBV6-5; j_gene: TRBJ1-5; abundance: few; CDR3nt: TGTGCCAGCAGCCAGGACAGAAGAAGCTTTAGCAATCAGCCCCAGCATTTT; CDR3aa: CASSQDRRSFSNQPQHF
d_gene: -; v_gene: TRBV5-1; j_gene: TRBJ1-2; abundance: -; CDR3nt: TGCGCCAGCAGCCTCCGGGGGCAGACCATGACGGGCTACACCTTC; CDR3aa: CASSLRGQTMTGYTF
d_gene: -; v_gene: TRBV4-1; j_gene: TRBJ2-7; abundance: -; CDR3nt: TGCGCCAGCAGCCATACGGACGAGCAGTACTTC; CDR3aa: CASSHTDEQYF
d_gene: TRBD2; v_gene: TRBV7-2; j_gene: TRBJ2-5; abundance: many; CDR3nt: TGTGCCAGCAGCAAAAGACCGGGAGGAAGGGAGACCCAGTACTTC; CDR3aa: CASSKRPGGRETQYF
d_gene: -; v_gene: TRBV5-1; j_gene: TRBJ2-2; abundance: -; CDR3nt: TGCGCCAGCAGCTTTCAACCGACAGGCCCGAACACCGGGGAGCTGTTTTTT; CDR3aa: CASSFQPTGPNTGELFF
d_gene: -; v_gene: TRBV12-3/TRBV12-4; j_gene: TRBJ1-4; abundance: -; CDR3nt: TGTGCCAGCAGTTTGTCCACATACGCAACTAATGAAAAACTGTTTTTT; CDR3aa: CASSLSTYATNEKLFF
d_gene: -; v_gene: TRBV27; j_gene: TRBJ2-5; abundance: -; CDR3nt: TGTGCCAGCAGTCACCTCAGCCTGCAAGAGACCCAGTACTTC; CDR3aa: CASSHLSLQETQYF
d_gene: -; v_gene: TRBV2; j_gene: TRBJ1-2; abundance: -; CDR3nt: TGTGCCAGCAGTGGGAGGGAACACTATGGCTACACCTTC; CDR3aa: CASSGREHYGYTF
d_gene: -; v_gene: TRBV19; j_gene: TRBJ2-3; abundance: -; CDR3nt: TGTGCCAGTAGTACGGGAGAGGTCTGGACAGATACGCAGTATTTT; CDR3aa: CASSTGEVWTDTQYF
d_gene: TRBD1; v_gene: TRBV27; j_gene: TRBJ2-2; abundance: -; CDR3nt: TGTGCCAGCAGTTGGGACAGCGGTGGAACCGGGGAGCTGTTTTTT; CDR3aa: CASSWDSGGTGELFF
d_gene: TRBD2; v_gene: TRBV11-3; j_gene: TRBJ2-5; abundance: few; CDR3nt: TGTGCCAGCAGCTTAGGTTATGGACTAGCGGGGGTAGCGGGGGCCCAGTACTTC; CDR3aa: CASSLGYGLAGVAGAQYF
d_gene: -; v_gene: TRBV10-3; j_gene: TRBJ1-2; abundance: few; CDR3nt: TGTGCCATCAGTGAGTGGGTTGCAGGGGAGAACTATGGCTACACCTTC; CDR3aa: CAISEWVAGENYGYTF